The clone carrying this T cell receptor (beta chain) was recorded at least ten times. The source of the sample is a study of T cells in Graves' hyperthyroidism and ophthalmopathy. The source material, RNA transcripts, was used to amplify TCR beta CDR3 regions. During a first-round RT-PCR of the TCR CDR3, the HTBI primer set was used. Via MiXCR, TCRdb re-called the multiplex PCR reads, giving one row per CDR3 protein. The data contain 280,000 or so distinct CDR3 sequences, roughly 15% of them singletons. With V trimmed by 6 bases and J by 7 bases, 4 bases remained unmatched. CDR3 length: 13 amino acids. Per germline, CDR1 MDHEN and CDR2 SYDVKM.

The V and J genes are TRBV28 and TRBJ2-2, with 8 bases identical to TRBD2. The sample consisted of blood. The TCR comes from a woman between 50 and 59 years old with Graves' hyperthyroidism that later progressed to Graves' ophthalmopathy. The CDR3 reads CASRVAGIGELFF. CDR3 in DNA: TGTGCCAGCAGAGTAGCGGGGATCGGGGAGCTGTTTTTT. The variable domain in full, completed from reference TRBV28 and TRBJ2-2, reads DVKVTQSSRYLVKRTGEKVFLECVQDMDHENMFWYRQDPGLGLRLIYFSYDVKMKEKGDIPEGYSVSREKKERFSLILESASTNQTSMYLCASRVAGIGELFFGEGSRLTVL.